These T cell receptor beta chains were read from a single sample in a study of blood T cells in healthy people across ages. TCRdb re-called the 5' RACE reads with MiXCR, one entry per CDR3 protein. The data hold hundreds of thousands of distinct CDR3 sequences, with roughly 64% observed a single time. Material for sequencing was blood. The receptors originated from a man between 25 and 39 years old in good health. Each CDR3 is given without its conserved first and last residue.

j_call: TRBJ2-3
v_call: TRBV29-1
cdr3_aa: SVETGTDTQY

j_call: TRBJ2-3
v_call: TRBV27
cdr3_aa: ASSPVATADTQY

j_call: TRBJ2-5
v_call: TRBV18
cdr3_aa: ASSPEGVQETQY

j_call: TRBJ2-5
v_call: TRBV4-3
cdr3_aa: ASSQESSGTHQETQY

j_call: TRBJ2-4
v_call: TRBV20-1
cdr3_aa: SARDFRAKNIQY

j_call: TRBJ2-7
v_call: TRBV6-5
cdr3_aa: ASSPNLFSEQY

j_call: TRBJ2-1
v_call: TRBV15
cdr3_aa: ATSRGSGGQNEQF

j_call: TRBJ2-5
v_call: TRBV20-1
cdr3_aa: SAIPSGAIETQY

j_call: TRBJ2-5
v_call: TRBV13
cdr3_aa: ASSSIPLAGVETQY

j_call: TRBJ2-3
v_call: TRBV6-5
cdr3_aa: ASSSNPRGAGGTDTQY

j_call: TRBJ2-1
v_call: TRBV19
cdr3_aa: ASSIGRLADNEQF

j_call: TRBJ1-2
v_call: TRBV7-8
cdr3_aa: ASSPRITGADRGGYT

j_call: TRBJ2-3
v_call: TRBV15
cdr3_aa: ATSREGYNTDTQY

j_call: TRBJ1-2
v_call: TRBV29-1
cdr3_aa: SVVDQADGYT

j_call: TRBJ2-1
v_call: TRBV9
cdr3_aa: ASSGTSGPNEQF

j_call: TRBJ2-7
v_call: TRBV30
cdr3_aa: AWSLGTGYEQY

j_call: TRBJ2-1
v_call: TRBV7-2
cdr3_aa: ASSLKTSGSGEQF

j_call: TRBJ2-1
v_call: TRBV12-3/TRBV12-4
cdr3_aa: ASRPQTGYNEQF

j_call: TRBJ2-7
v_call: TRBV12-3/TRBV12-4
cdr3_aa: ASNLQGHLYEQY

j_call: TRBJ2-1
v_call: TRBV4-1
cdr3_aa: ASSPSVGGSATGNEQF